This entry describes one T cell receptor beta chain. No antigen is known for it. The sample originates from a study of T cells in Graves' hyperthyroidism and ophthalmopathy. Notes on the study in general: Ophthalmopathy was identified by the model a median about 6 months ahead of onset.

The CDR3 consists of 14 residues. CDR1 and CDR2 from the germline V gene are SGHTA and FQGTGA. Trimming shortened V by 2 bases and J by 10 bases, and 12 bases separated the two germline ends. A patient was excluded if there was uncontrolled infection, other autoimmune disease, pregnancy or lactation. In making diagnoses, clinical symptoms, serum thyroxine and TRAb, thyroid ultrasound and orbital computed tomography were all used. What was amplified from RNA transcripts were TCR beta CDR3 regions. First-round RT-PCR targeting the TCR CDR3 was performed with the HTBI primer set. TCRdb re-called the multiplex PCR reads with MiXCR, one entry per CDR3 protein. The sample lists approximately 510,000 distinct CDR3 sequences, over 35% seen once, with about 45% in the top ten.

The sequencing sample was made of peripheral blood or thyroid tissue (not recorded which). J is TRBJ1-6 and V is TRBV7-3; no definite D call. The source of this sequence is an adult woman with Graves' disease, either hyperthyroidism or ophthalmopathy (not recorded which). CDR3 sequence (DNA): TGTGCCAGCAGCTTAGAGGGCCGCCAGTCACCCCTCCACTTT. Translation: CASSLEGRQSPLHF.